Listed here are 28 T cell receptor beta chains from one sample, sequenced in a study of blood T cells in healthy people across ages. Together with a sample-barcoded 5' primer, a J-beta primer mix was included in a second PCR lasting roughly 6 to 12 cycles. MiXCR, applied by TCRdb to the 5' RACE reads, yields one record per CDR3 protein. The sample yields under 750,000 distinct CDR3 sequences, around half seen once. Input material: blood. The receptors were gathered from a man of 80 years or more in good health.

This clonotype was seen repeatedly, ten times or more. The rearrangement uses TRBV6-5 and TRBJ2-5; either TRBD1 or TRBD2 may supply D (5 bases each). The germline V gene encodes CDR1 MNHEY and CDR2 SVGAGI. The CDR3 is made up of 15 amino acids. Between the trimmed V and J ends, which lost 4 bases and 4 bases, there was a span of 16 bases. This chain's CDR3 is CASSFRTGPGETQYF. In DNA form, the CDR3 reads TGTGCCAGCAGTTTTCGGACGGGGCCGGGAGAGACCCAGTACTTC.

This chain uses TRBV7-2 with TRBJ2-3; D is uncertain. Germline CDR1 is SGHTA and CDR2 is FQGNSA. The CDR3 runs to 16 residues. V lost 2 bases and J 3 bases, leaving 15 bases between the germline ends. The CDR3 region has the DNA TGTGCCAGCAGCTTATTTGGCGGTGCTATAACAGATACGCAGTATTTT. As protein: CASSLFGGAITDTQYF.

Worth noting for this clonotype: A much larger clone lies a single base off, so this may be a read error. V is TRBV6-6 and J is TRBJ1-2; 9 bases line up with TRBD1. The CDR3 consists of 15 residues. Germline CDR1 MNHNY, CDR2 SVGAGI (reference sequence). The CDR3 loop is CANSNPGQGIGGYTF. The CDR3 DNA sequence: TGTGCCAACAGTAACCCGGGACAGGGTATAGGTGGCTACACCTTC.

This clonotype has a handful of counts. CDR3 loop: CASSIPSGGLDTQYF. CDR3 DNA sequence: TGCGCCAGCAGCATACCAAGCGGGGGACTAGATACGCAGTATTTT. The rearrangement joins TRBV5-1 to TRBJ2-3; 8 bases fit TRBD2. CDR1 is SGHRS, CDR2 YFSETQ, per germline. The CDR3 spans 15 residues. J gave up 5 bases and V 4 bases, and 9 bases lay outside the gene matches.

The chain is built from TRBV20-1 and TRBJ2-3; 13 bases align to TRBD2. This CDR3 spans 15 amino acids. The ends lost 6 bases at V and 3 bases at J; junction bases unmatched: 6. Germline loops: CDR1 DFQATT, CDR2 SNEGSKA (reference sequence). CDR3 in DNA: TGCAGTGCCCACCCGACTAGCGGGAGGACAGATACGCAGTATTTT. It translates to CSAHPTSGRTDTQYF.

This clonotype was picked up a small number of times. The gene calls are TRBV9 and TRBJ2-7, with 11 nucleotides matching TRBD2. Germline CDR1 SGDLS, CDR2 YYNGEE. J gave up 3 bases and V 4 bases, and 6 bases lay outside the gene matches. This CDR3 spans 15 amino acids. As DNA, the CDR3 is TGTGCCAGCAGCCCCACTAGCGGGAGAGTCTACGAGCAGTACTTC. Encoded protein: CASSPTSGRVYEQYF.

This clonotype was counted between two and nine times. The V gene is TRBV6-5, the J gene TRBJ2-3, with 10 bases identical to TRBD1. The CDR3 sequence is 15 residues long. Germline V lookup: CDR1 MNHEY, CDR2 SVGAGI. Germline trimming cut 6 bases from V and 5 bases from J; bases unmatched to any gene: 8. The chain's CDR3 is CASSYRDRGRDTQYF. DNA of the CDR3: TGTGCCAGCAGCTACCGGGACAGGGGCCGAGATACGCAGTATTTT.

Concerning this clonotype itself: A much bigger clone sits one base away, suggesting this may be a read error. The rearrangement uses TRBV6-5 and TRBJ2-1, with TRBD1 as a possible D gene (5 bases). Germline loops: CDR1 MNHEY, CDR2 SVGAGI. The CDR3 runs to 12 residues. Trimming took off 11 bases at V and 2 bases at J, with 10 bases between the two ends. The CDR3: CAGKGAYNEQFF. The CDR3 DNA reads TGTGCCGGCAAAGGGGCCTACAATGAGCAGTTCTTC.

This clonotype was counted between two and nine times. V usage is TRBV5-1 and J usage is TRBJ2-5, with 7 bases matching TRBD1. V shed 0 bases and J 3 bases; nucleotides not matched to a gene: 5. There are 15 residues in the CDR3. Germline V gene lookup returns CDR1 SGHRS and CDR2 YFSETQ. CDR3 DNA sequence: TGCGCCAGCAGCTTGGGTGGGACAGAAAAAGAGACCCAGTACTTC. It encodes CASSLGGTEKETQYF.

This clonotype was observed at least ten times. J is TRBJ2-7 and V is TRBV7-9; D is ambiguous. Germline V CDR1 and CDR2: SEHNR, FQNEAQ (reference sequence). The V gene lost 1 base and the J gene lost 1 base, with 8 bases spanning the gap. This CDR3 is 14 amino acids long. This CDR3 is CASSLEPMSYEQYF. The DNA of the CDR3 is TGTGCCAGCAGCTTAGAACCGATGTCCTACGAGCAGTACTTC.

The chain joins TRBV6-6 to TRBJ1-5, with 9 positions matching TRBD1. After removal of 6 bases from V and 7 bases from J, the junction contained 4 bases not matched to a gene. The CDR3 runs 13 residues. From germline, CDR1 is MNHNY and CDR2 SVGAGI (reference sequence). CDR3 sequence reads: CASRRQGDQPQHF. CDR3 in DNA: TGTGCCAGCAGACGACAGGGGGACCAGCCCCAGCATTTT.

The chain employs TRBV29-1 and TRBJ2-7; D is undetermined. Trimming pared 6 bases from V and 3 bases from J, leaving 15 bases between. Looked up from germline, CDR1 is SQVTM and CDR2 is ANQGSEA. The CDR3 is 13 residues long. The CDR3 bases are TGCAGCGTCAGCAGTTCAGTCAACTACGAGCAGTACTTC. This gives the protein CSVSSSVNYEQYF.

The V gene is TRBV20-1, the J gene TRBJ1-4; TRBD1 matches 7 bases. V was pared by 6 bases and J by 0 bases, with 16 bases of the junction left unmatched. The CDR3 runs to 18 residues. CDR1 DFQATT and CDR2 SNEGSKA come from the germline V gene (reference sequence). The CDR3 nucleotides read TGCAGTGCCCCCCGACAGGGTAGAAGTGAGGCAACTAATGAAAAACTGTTTTTT. Translating gives CSAPRQGRSEATNEKLFF.

The V call is TRBV28, the J call TRBJ1-4, with 8 positions matching TRBD1. J lost 3 bases, V lost 7 bases, and 7 bases had no gene match. The CDR3 has 15 residues. Germline V gene sequence: CDR1 MDHEN, CDR2 SYDVKM. CDR3 sequence: CASTTPQGANEKLFF. The DNA of the CDR3 is TGTGCCAGCACCACTCCACAGGGGGCTAATGAAAAACTGTTTTTT.

The count of this clonotype is one. V and J are TRBV5-6 and TRBJ2-7; D unclear. The CDR3 sequence is 15 residues long. The germline gives CDR1 SGHDT, CDR2 YYEEEE. With 5 bases removed from V and 3 bases from J, the gap between germline ends came to 18 bases. The DNA of the CDR3 is TGTGCCAGCAGTAACGGGCCAGGCCAGAACTACGAGCAGTACTTC. It yields the protein CASSNGPGQNYEQYF.

V and J are TRBV28 and TRBJ2-1; D is ambiguous. The CDR3 loop spans 14 amino acids. The germline V gene encodes CDR1 MDHEN and CDR2 SYDVKM. Trimming took off 2 bases at V and 7 bases at J, with 12 bases between the two ends. The CDR3 spells CASSLVPPHNEQFF. In nucleotides, the CDR3 is TGTGCCAGCAGTTTAGTCCCGCCCCATAATGAGCAGTTCTTC.

This clonotype was observed a single time. The chain uses TRBV10-3 and TRBJ2-1, with 9 bases fitting TRBD1. TRBJ2-7 explains the end of the DNA better; the J call may be wrong. Germline V gene lookup returns CDR1 ENHRY and CDR2 SYGVKD. This CDR3 contains 15 residues. In DNA form, the CDR3 reads TGTGCCATCAACCCGGACAGGGGAGGGTCCTACGAGCAGTACTTC. Protein product: CAINPDRGGSYEQYF.

There are many counts of this clonotype. V gene TRBV7-2 combines with J gene TRBJ2-3; D unclear. The V gene's germline CDR1 is SGHTA and CDR2 FQGNSA. V was pared by 0 bases and J by 0 bases, with 7 bases between. The CDR3 spans 15 residues. CDR3 loop: CASSLAGLSTDTQYF. CDR3 bases: TGTGCCAGCAGCTTAGCTGGTCTAAGCACAGATACGCAGTATTTT.

This clonotype was seen a few times. V is TRBV10-3 and J is TRBJ2-5; D possibly corresponds to TRBD1 (6 bases). The CDR3 is 15 amino acids. V was cut by 4 bases and J by 1 base, with 13 bases left in between. In germline, CDR1 is ENHRY, CDR2 SYGVKD. The CDR3 sequence is CAISGSRTVQETQYF. In DNA, the CDR3 is TGTGCCATCAGTGGCTCACGGACAGTCCAAGAGACCCAGTACTTC.

The sample holds a few counts of this clonotype. The chain links TRBV6-1 to TRBJ2-1; 12 positions agree with TRBD2. CDR1 and CDR2 from the germline V gene are MNHNS and SASEGT. The V segment lost 10 bases and the J segment 0 bases; nucleotides outside the gene matches: 16. CDR3 size: 19 residues. This CDR3 reads CAILRLAGAAASSYNEQFF. The CDR3 bases are TGTGCCATCCTCAGACTAGCGGGAGCCGCAGCGAGCTCCTACAATGAGCAGTTCTTC.

This clonotype was seen many times. The chain couples TRBV6-5 to TRBJ2-3; tentative D call: TRBD1 (6 bases). This CDR3 is built from 13 residues. Germline CDR1 is MNHEY and CDR2 is SVGAGI. V lost 5 bases and J lost 6, with 12 bases in between. CDR3 sequence (DNA): TGTGCCAGCAGTCAGACAGGTCCCGATACGCAGTATTTT. Its translation is CASSQTGPDTQYF.

This clonotype was seen a few times. The chain employs TRBV9 and TRBJ2-1, with TRBD1 as a possible D gene (5 bases). The CDR3 has 18 amino acids. Between the trimmed V and J ends, which lost 0 bases and 0 bases, there was a span of 16 bases. Germline V gene sequence: CDR1 SGDLS, CDR2 YYNGEE. The CDR3 protein is CASSVAGVKGPSYNEQFF. Written as DNA, the CDR3 is TGTGCCAGCAGCGTAGCTGGGGTAAAGGGGCCCTCCTACAATGAGCAGTTCTTC.

The chain recombines TRBV28 with TRBJ2-5; D is ambiguous. V lost 3 bases and J 2 bases, leaving 10 bases between the germline ends. The CDR3 totals 14 residues. Germline CDR1 is MDHEN and CDR2 is SYDVKM. The DNA of the CDR3 is TGTGCCAGCAGTTTTGTGGCAGCTCAAGAGACCCAGTACTTC. Translation: CASSFVAAQETQYF.

The rearrangement uses TRBV20-1 and TRBJ1-5, with 9 bases that match TRBD1. The trim removed 3 bases at V and 3 bases at J, leaving 6 bases unmatched. There are 15 residues in the CDR3. CDR1 DFQATT and CDR2 SNEGSKA come from the germline V gene (reference sequence). CDR3 bases: TGCAGTGCTAGCCCAGGGACAGGGTTCAATCAGCCCCAGCATTTT. Its translation is CSASPGTGFNQPQHF.

The V gene is TRBV5-1, the J gene TRBJ2-2; D uncertain. Germline-derived CDR1 and CDR2 are SGHRS and YFSETQ. The CDR3 consists of 15 residues. The V end lost 2 bases, the J end lost 4 bases, and 12 bases lay between the germline ends. In DNA, the CDR3 is TGCGCCAGCAGCTTCTTCAGGTCGGGCACCGGGGAGCTGTTTTTT. Translated, it gives CASSFFRSGTGELFF. Supplemented by reference TRBV5-1 and TRBJ2-2, the full variable domain reads KAGVTQTPRYLIKTRGQQVTLSCSPISGHRSVSWYQQTPGQGLQFLFEYFSETQRNKGNFPGRFSGRQFSNSRSEMNVSTLELGDSALYLCASSFFRSGTGELFFGEGSRLTVL.

In its sample, this clonotype was seen a few times. The chain uses TRBV20-1 and TRBJ2-1; 13 positions agree with TRBD2. J was trimmed by 7 bases and V by 0 bases; bases with no gene match: 6. CDR3 length: 16 residues. The V gene's germline CDR1 is DFQATT and CDR2 SNEGSKA (reference sequence). This CDR3 is CSARDRGLAGRNEQFF. CDR3 DNA sequence: TGCAGTGCTAGAGACCGGGGACTAGCGGGACGGAATGAGCAGTTCTTC.

The chain carries TRBV7-2 and TRBJ2-5, with TRBD2 matching over 8 bases. CDR3 length equals 14 residues. Germline trimming cut 5 bases from V and 5 bases from J; bases unmatched to any gene: 7. CDR1 is SGHTA and CDR2 is FQGNSA in the germline V gene. CDR3 sequence reads: CASSRSGGRETQYF. CDR3 DNA: TGTGCCAGCAGCCGATCGGGGGGGCGGGAGACCCAGTACTTC. The entire variable domain, with the rest obtained from reference TRBV7-2 and TRBJ2-5, is as follows: GAGVSQSPSNKVTEKGKDVELRCDPISGHTALYWYRQSLGQGLEFLIYFQGNSAPDKSGLPSDRFSAERTGGSVSTLTIQRTQQEDSAVYLCASSRSGGRETQYFGPGTRLLVL.

This clonotype was seen a handful of times. The chain is built from TRBV5-1 and TRBJ2-3; D gene unclear. Trimming removed 4 bases from V and 4 bases from J, with 10 bases in between. The CDR3 consists of 13 residues. Germline V gene data show CDR1 as SGHRS and CDR2 as YFSETQ. In DNA form, the CDR3 reads TGCGCCAGCAGCCTACTCCGGGCAGATACGCAGTATTTT. It encodes CASSLLRADTQYF.